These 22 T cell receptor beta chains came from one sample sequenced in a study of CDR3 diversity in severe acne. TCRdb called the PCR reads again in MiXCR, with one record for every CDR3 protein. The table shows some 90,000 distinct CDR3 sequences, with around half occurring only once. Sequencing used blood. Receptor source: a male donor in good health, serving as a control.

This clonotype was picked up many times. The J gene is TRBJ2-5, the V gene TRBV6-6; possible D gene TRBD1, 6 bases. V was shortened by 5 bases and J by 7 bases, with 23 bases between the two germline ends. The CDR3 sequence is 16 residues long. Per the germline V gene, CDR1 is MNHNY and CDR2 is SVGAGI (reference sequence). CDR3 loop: CASSTNRDTPGWTQYF. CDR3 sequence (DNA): TGTGCCAGCAGTACGAATCGGGACACTCCAGGGTGGACCCAGTACTTC.

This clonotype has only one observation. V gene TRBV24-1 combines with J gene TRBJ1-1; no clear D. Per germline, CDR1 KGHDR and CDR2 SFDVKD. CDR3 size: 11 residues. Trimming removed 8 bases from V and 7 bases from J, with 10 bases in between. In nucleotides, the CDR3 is TGTGCCACCAATACGGAGAATGAAGCTTTCTTT. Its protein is CATNTENEAFF.

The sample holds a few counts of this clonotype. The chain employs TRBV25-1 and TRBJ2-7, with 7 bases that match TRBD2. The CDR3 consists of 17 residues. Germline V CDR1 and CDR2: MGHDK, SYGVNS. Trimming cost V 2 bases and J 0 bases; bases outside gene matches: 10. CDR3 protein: CASSEQPRSGNSYEQYF. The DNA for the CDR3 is TGTGCCAGCAGTGAACAGCCTAGGAGCGGGAACTCCTACGAGCAGTACTTC.

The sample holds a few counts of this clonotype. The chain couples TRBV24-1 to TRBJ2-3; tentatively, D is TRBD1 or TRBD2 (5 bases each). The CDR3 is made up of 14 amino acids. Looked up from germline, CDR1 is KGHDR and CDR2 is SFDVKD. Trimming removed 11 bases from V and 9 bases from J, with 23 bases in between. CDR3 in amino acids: CASSVGDAFQTQYF. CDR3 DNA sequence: TGTGCCAGCAGCGTAGGGGACGCCTTCCAAACGCAGTATTTT.

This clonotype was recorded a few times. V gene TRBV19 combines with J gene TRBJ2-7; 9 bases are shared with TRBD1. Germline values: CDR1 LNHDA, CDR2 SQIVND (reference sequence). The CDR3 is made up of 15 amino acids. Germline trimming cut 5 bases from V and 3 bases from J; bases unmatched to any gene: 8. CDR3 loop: CASSDRDRDNYEQYF. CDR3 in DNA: TGTGCCAGTAGTGACCGGGACAGGGACAACTACGAGCAGTACTTC.

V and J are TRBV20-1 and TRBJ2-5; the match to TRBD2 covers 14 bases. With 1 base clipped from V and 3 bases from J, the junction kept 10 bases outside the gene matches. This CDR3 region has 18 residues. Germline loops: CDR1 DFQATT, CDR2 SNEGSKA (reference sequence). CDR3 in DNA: TGCAGTGCTAGAGTGGCGGGACTAGCGGGAGTCGTGGAAGAGACCCAGTACTTC. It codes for CSARVAGLAGVVEETQYF.

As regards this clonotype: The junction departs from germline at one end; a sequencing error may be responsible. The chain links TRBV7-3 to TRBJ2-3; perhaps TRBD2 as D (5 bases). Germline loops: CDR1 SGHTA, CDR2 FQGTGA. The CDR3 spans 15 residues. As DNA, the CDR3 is TGTGCCAGCAGCCGTGGGGAGTTTAGCTCAGATGCGCAGTATTTT. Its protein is CASSRGEFSSDAQYF.

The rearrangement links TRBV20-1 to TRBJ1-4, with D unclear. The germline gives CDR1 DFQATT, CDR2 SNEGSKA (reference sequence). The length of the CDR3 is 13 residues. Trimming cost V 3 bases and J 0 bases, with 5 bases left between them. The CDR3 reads CSARIPTNEKLFF. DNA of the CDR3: TGCAGTGCTAGGATTCCAACTAATGAAAAACTGTTTTTT.

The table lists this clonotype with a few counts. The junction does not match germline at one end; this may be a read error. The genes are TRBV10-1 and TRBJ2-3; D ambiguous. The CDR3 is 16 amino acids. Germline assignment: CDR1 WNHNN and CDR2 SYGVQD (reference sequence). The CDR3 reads CASSESPRRSTDTRYF. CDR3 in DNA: TGCGCCAGCAGTGAGTCACCGAGACGAAGCACGGATACGCGGTATTTT.

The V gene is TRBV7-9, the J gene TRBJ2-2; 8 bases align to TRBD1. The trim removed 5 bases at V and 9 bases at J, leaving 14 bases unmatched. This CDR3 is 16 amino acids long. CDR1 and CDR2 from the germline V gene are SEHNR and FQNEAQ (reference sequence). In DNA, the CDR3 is TGTGCCAGCAGCCCATATGGACAGGGAGCGAGTCGGGAGCTGTTTTTT. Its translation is CASSPYGQGASRELFF.

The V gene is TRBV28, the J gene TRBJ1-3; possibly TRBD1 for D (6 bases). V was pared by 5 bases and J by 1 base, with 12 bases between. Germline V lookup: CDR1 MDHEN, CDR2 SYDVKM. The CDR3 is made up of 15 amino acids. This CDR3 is CASSTPTGSGNTIYF. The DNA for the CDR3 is TGTGCCAGCAGTACCCCGACAGGTTCTGGAAACACCATATATTTT.

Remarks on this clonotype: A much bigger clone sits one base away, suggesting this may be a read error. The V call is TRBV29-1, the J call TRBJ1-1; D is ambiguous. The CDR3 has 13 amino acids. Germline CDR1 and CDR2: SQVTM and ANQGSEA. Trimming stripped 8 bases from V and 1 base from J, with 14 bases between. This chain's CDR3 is CSSSERTNTEAFF. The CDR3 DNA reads TGCAGCTCCTCCGAACGGACGAACACTGAAGCTTTCTTT.

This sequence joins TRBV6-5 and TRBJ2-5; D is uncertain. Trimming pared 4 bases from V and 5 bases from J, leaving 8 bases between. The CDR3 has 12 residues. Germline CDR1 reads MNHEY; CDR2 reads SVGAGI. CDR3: CASSSEPETQYF. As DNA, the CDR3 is TGTGCCAGCAGTTCGGAACCCGAGACCCAGTACTTC.

The DNA for the CDR3 is TGCAGTGCCCGACCCGGCACAGCATCCTACGAGCAGTACTTC. Protein product: CSARPGTASYEQYF. The J gene is TRBJ2-7, the V gene TRBV20-1; D unresolved. The length of the CDR3 is 14 residues. Trimming took 6 bases from V and 1 from J, leaving 16 bases between them. Germline CDR1 is DFQATT and CDR2 is SNEGSKA (reference sequence).

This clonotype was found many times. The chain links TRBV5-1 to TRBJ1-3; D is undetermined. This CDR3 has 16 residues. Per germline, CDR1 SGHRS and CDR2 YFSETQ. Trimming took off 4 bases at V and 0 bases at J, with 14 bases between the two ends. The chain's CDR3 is CASSIAGGDSGNTIYF. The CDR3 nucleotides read TGCGCCAGCAGCATCGCCGGCGGAGACTCTGGAAACACCATATATTTT.

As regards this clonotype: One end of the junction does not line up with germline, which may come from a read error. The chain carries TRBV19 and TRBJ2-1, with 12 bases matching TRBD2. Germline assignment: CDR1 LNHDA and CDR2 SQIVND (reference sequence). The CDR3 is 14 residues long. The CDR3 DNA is TGTGCCAGTAGTATAAGCCTAGCGGGAGGGCCGCAGCTCTTC. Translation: CASSISLAGGPQLF. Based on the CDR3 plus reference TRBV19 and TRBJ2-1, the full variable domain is DGGITQSPKYLFRKEGQNVTLSCEQNLNHDAMYWYRQDPGQGLRLIYYSQIVNDFQKGDIAEGYSVSREKKESFPLTVTSAQKNPTAFYLCASSISLAGGPQLFGPGTRLTVL.

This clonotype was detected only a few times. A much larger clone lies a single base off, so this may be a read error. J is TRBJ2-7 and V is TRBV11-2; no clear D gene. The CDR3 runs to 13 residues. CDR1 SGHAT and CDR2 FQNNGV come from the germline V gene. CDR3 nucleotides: TGTGCCAGCAGCTTAGATTTACCCTACGGGCAGTACTTC. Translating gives CASSLDLPYGQYF.

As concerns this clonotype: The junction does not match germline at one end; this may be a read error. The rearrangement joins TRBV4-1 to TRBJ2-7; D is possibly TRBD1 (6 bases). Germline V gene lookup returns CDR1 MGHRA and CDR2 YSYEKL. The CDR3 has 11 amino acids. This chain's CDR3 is CASSQTLPTGF. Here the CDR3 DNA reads TGCGCCAGCAGCCAAACTCTGCCCACAGGGTTC.

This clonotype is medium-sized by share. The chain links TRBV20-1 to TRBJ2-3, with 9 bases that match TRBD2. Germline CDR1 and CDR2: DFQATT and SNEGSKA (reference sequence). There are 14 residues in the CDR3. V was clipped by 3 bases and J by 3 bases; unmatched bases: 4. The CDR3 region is CSASAGGRTDTQYF. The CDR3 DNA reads TGCAGTGCTAGTGCGGGGGGGCGGACAGATACGCAGTATTTT.

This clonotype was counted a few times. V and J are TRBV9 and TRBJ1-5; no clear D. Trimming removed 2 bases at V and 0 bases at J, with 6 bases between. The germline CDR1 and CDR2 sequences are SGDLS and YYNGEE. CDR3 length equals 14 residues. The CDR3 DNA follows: TGTGCCAGCAGCGTCGACGGTAGCAATCAGCCCCAGCATTTT. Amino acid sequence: CASSVDGSNQPQHF.

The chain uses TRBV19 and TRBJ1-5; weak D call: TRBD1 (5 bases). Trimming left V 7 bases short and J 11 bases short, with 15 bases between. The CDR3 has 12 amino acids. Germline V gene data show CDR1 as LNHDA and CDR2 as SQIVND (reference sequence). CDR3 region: CASTLDRGAQHF. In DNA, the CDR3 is TGTGCCAGTACCTTGGACCGGGGCGCCCAGCATTTT.

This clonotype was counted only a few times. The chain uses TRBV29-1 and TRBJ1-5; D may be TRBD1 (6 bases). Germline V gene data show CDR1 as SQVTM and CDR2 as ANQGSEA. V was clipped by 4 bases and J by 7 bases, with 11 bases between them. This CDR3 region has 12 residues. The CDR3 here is CSVGKRGQPQHF. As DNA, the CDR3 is TGCAGCGTTGGCAAGAGGGGGCAGCCCCAGCATTTT.